A single TCR beta chain is shown here with its context. The data stem from a study of blood T cell repertoires in COVID-19. Background on the study: Sites in the United States, Italy and Spain provided acute and convalescent COVID-19 samples. T cells, B-cell-depleted T cells, or PBMCs supplied cDNA or gDNA.

Authors' methods: Reference gene primer amplification yielded estimated nucleated cell counts. Clones were read by immunoSEQ multiplex PCR, and TCRdb kept only the in-frame ones, dropping some. The DNA gave D and trimming, while V, J and clone size come from that table. The top ten clones hold approximately 23% of a sample with approximately 90,000 clones, approximately 81% of them seen once. This receptor was obtained from an elderly man with active or convalescent COVID-19. The material sequenced was peripheral blood.

In DNA form, the CDR3 reads TGTGCCAGCAGTAGGGGACAGGGTCGTGGCTACACCTTC. This translates into CASSRGQGRGYTF. This sequence joins TRBV25-1 and TRBJ1-2, with 9 bases lining up with TRBD1. Germline CDR1 MGHDK, CDR2 SYGVNS. V was clipped by 5 bases and J by 7 bases; unmatched bases: 5. This CDR3 spans 13 amino acids.